The entry below describes one TCR beta chain. A far larger clone is just one base off, so this is likely a read error. Other nucleotide sequences from this sample produce the same CDR3. Deep level was the assay's run setting. Each cell subset's genomic DNA was divided evenly among several immunoSEQ plates. Profiled with immunoSEQ multiplex PCR; TCRdb holds only in-frame clones, not every one. The data hold about half a million clones, with 81% observed a single time. These data come from a study of shared clonotypes between healthy human individuals. Trimming removed 7 bases at V and 9 bases at J, with 17 bases between. The germline V gene has CDR1 GTSNPN and CDR2 SVGIG (reference sequence). The CDR3 has 12 amino acids.

The sample was PBMCs. The rearrangement links TRBV30 to TRBJ2-3; no definite D call. This sequence originates from a woman aged 40 to 50 in good health. Some clones in this sample may be carry-over from other donors' samples. CDR3 nucleotide sequence: TGTGCCTCCACCTGGGCCCATTCCACGCAGTATTTT. Protein: CASTWAHSTQYF.